This entry concerns a single T cell receptor (beta chain). The antigen remains undetermined. This specimen belongs to a study of T cells in Graves' hyperthyroidism and ophthalmopathy. Trimming removed 4 bases at V and 9 bases at J, with 9 bases between. The CDR3 runs 11 residues. The germline V gene has CDR1 ENHRY and CDR2 SYGVKD. Regions amplified from RNA transcripts were the TCR beta CDR3 regions. RT-PCR in the first round (using the HTBI primer set) targeted the TCR CDR3. TCRdb re-analysed the multiplex PCR reads in MiXCR, keeping a single row per CDR3 protein. The table lists around 660,000 distinct CDR3 sequences, about 45% of them singletons. Study findings and constraints: Ophthalmopathy and stable hyperthyroidism were told apart by a 13 V-J model. Among clonotypes expanded in thyroid above 0.001, most were also found in blood.

The rearrangement links TRBV10-3 to TRBJ2-5; no clear D gene. Sequences were obtained from peripheral blood or thyroid tissue (not recorded which). The TCR comes from an adult man with Graves' disease, either hyperthyroidism or ophthalmopathy (not recorded which). The DNA for the CDR3 is TGTGCCATCAGTGCTCGAGGTCCCCAGTACTTC. It yields the protein CAISARGPQYF.